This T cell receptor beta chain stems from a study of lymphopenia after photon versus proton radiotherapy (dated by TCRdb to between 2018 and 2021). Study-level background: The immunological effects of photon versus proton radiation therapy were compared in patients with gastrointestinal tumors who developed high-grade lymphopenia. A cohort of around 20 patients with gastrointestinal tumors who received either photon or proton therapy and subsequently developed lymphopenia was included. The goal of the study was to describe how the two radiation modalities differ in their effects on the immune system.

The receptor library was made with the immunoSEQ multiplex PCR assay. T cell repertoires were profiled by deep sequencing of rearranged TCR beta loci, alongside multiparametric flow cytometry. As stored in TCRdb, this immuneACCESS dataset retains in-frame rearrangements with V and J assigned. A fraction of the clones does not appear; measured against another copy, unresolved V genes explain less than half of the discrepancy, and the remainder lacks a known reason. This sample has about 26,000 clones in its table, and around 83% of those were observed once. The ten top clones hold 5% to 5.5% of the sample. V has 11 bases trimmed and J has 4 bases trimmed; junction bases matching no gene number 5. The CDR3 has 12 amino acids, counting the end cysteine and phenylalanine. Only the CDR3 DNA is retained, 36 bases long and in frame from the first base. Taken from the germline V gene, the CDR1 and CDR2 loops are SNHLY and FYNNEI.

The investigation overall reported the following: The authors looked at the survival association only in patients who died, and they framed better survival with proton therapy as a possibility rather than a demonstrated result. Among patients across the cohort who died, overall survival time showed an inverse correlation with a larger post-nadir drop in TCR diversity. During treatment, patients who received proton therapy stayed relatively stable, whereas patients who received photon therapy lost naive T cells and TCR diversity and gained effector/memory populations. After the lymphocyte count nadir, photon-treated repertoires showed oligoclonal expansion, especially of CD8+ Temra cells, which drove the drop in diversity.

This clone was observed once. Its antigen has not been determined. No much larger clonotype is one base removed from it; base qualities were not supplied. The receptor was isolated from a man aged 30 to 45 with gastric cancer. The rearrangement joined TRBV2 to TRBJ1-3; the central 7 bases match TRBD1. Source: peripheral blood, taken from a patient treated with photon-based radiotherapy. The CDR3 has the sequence CASGTAGNTIYF. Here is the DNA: TGTGCCTCCGGGACAGCCGGAAACACCATATATTTT.